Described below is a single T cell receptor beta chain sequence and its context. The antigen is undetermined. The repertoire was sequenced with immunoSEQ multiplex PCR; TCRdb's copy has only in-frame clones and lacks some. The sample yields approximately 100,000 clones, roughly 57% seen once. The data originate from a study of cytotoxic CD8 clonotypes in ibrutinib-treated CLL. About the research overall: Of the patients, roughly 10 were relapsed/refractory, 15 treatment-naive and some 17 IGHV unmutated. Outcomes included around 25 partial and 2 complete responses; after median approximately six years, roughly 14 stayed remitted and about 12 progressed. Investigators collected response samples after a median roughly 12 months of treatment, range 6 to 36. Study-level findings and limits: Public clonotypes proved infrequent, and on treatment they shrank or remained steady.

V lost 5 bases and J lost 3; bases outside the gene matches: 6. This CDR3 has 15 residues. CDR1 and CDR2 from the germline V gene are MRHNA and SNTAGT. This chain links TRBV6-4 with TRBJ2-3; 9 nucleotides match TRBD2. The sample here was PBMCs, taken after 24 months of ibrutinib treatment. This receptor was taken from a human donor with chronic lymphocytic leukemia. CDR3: CASSQIAGVTDTQYF. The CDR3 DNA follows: TGTGCCAGCAGTCAAATAGCGGGGGTGACAGATACGCAGTATTTT.